These T cell receptor beta chains were read from a single sample in a study of blood T cell repertoires in COVID-19. Here immunoSEQ multiplex PCR was the method, and the copy in TCRdb shows in-frame clones only, minus some. The sample has roughly 200,000 clones; more than 85% are singletons. The sequencing input was peripheral blood. These receptors were collected from a woman between 25 and 40 years old with active or convalescent COVID-19. The CDR3 runs from the conserved cysteine through the conserved F or W. Each record gives: V gene, CDR3 length, D gene, clone size, J gene, CDR3 protein, CDR3 DNA. D genes are given only for firm matches. Rows may omit the clone size; those that give it use once, few, many or a size class.

>TRBV7-2|15|-|-|TRBJ2-7
CASSLASRGFYEQYF
TGTGCCAGCAGCTTAGCCTCTAGGGGGTTTTACGAGCAGTACTTC
>TRBV3-1/TRBV3-2|14|-|-|TRBJ1-2
CASSLTGSNYGYTF
TGTGCCAGCAGCTTAACGGGGTCAAACTATGGCTACACCTTC
>TRBV27|13|TRBD1|once|TRBJ2-5
CASSTGQGETQYF
TGTGCCAGCAGTACGGGACAGGGGGAGACCCAGTACTTC
>TRBV19|14|-|-|TRBJ2-3
CASSTAGSTDTQYF
TGTGCCAGTAGTACCGCGGGGAGCACAGATACGCAGTATTTT
>TRBV6-5|13|-|-|TRBJ1-2
CASSYEGGDGYTF
TGTGCCAGCAGTTACGAGGGGGGGGATGGCTACACCTTC
>TRBV2|13|TRBD1|-|TRBJ1-1
CASRPGGDVPAFF
TGTGCCAGCAGACCAGGGGGCGACGTGCCAGCTTTCTTT
>TRBV30|14|-|-|TRBJ2-5
CAWSVSGNGETQYF
TGTGCCTGGAGTGTATCGGGGAACGGGGAGACCCAGTACTTC
>TRBV30|15|-|-|TRBJ2-3
CAWSVLGGAGDTQYF
TGTGCCTGGAGTGTATTGGGGGGGGCGGGAGATACGCAGTATTTT
>TRBV7-2|15|TRBD1|-|TRBJ2-1
CASSLRTGSYNEQFF
TGTGCCAGCAGCTTAAGGACAGGCTCCTACAATGAGCAGTTCTTC
>TRBV3-1/TRBV3-2|12|TRBD2|-|TRBJ2-1
CASSQLAREKFF
TGTGCCAGCAGCCAACTTGCGCGGGAGAAGTTCTTC
>TRBV6-5|12|-|-|TRBJ2-2
CASSLVTGELFF
TGTGCCAGCAGTCTCGTCACCGGGGAGCTGTTTTTT
>TRBV10-2|14|-|-|TRBJ1-1
CASSETRRGTEAFF
TGCGCCAGCAGTGAGACGCGGAGGGGTACTGAAGCTTTCTTT
>TRBV28|15|TRBD1|-|TRBJ2-7
CASRGNHRGRYEQYF
TGTGCCAGCAGGGGGAACCACAGGGGACGGTACGAGCAGTACTTC
>TRBV3-1/TRBV3-2|14|-|-|TRBJ2-3
CASSQLSAADTQYF
TGTGCCAGCAGCCAACTATCAGCGGCCGATACGCAGTATTTT
>TRBV19|17|TRBD1|-|TRBJ2-6
CASSSETGRGGANVLTF
TGTGCCAGTAGTTCGGAGACAGGGCGAGGTGGGGCCAACGTCCTGACTTTC
>TRBV18|16|TRBD1|-|TRBJ1-4
CASSPGTGGRNEKLFF
TGTGCCAGCTCACCCGGGACAGGGGGGAGGAATGAAAAACTGTTTTTT
>TRBV6-5|15|-|-|TRBJ1-5
CASSYSRGRGQPQHF
TGTGCCAGCAGTTACTCGAGGGGGAGAGGTCAGCCCCAGCATTTT
>TRBV5-6|12|-|-|TRBJ1-1
CASSLRGTEAFF
TGTGCCAGCAGCTTAAGGGGGACTGAAGCTTTCTTT
>TRBV19|11|-|-|TRBJ1-1
CASSIQGEAFF
TGTGCCAGTAGTATACAGGGTGAAGCTTTCTTT
>TRBV19|13|TRBD1|-|TRBJ1-4
CASNRQGREKLFF
TGTGCCAGCAACAGACAGGGAAGAGAAAAACTGTTTTTT
>TRBV19|15|-|-|TRBJ2-1
CASSTTGRGINEQFF
TGTGCCTCCAGTACAACTGGGCGGGGAATCAATGAGCAGTTCTTC
>TRBV12-3/TRBV12-4|13|-|few|TRBJ1-1
CASSFSPDTEAFF
TGTGCCAGCAGTTTTTCCCCGGACACTGAAGCTTTCTTT
>TRBV28|14|-|-|TRBJ1-6
CASSPQGLYSPLHF
TGTGCCAGCAGTCCACAGGGCTTGTACTCACCCCTCCACTTT
>TRBV24-1|16|TRBD2|-|TRBJ2-1
CATSDGLAGEYNEQFF
TGTGCCACCAGTGATGGACTAGCGGGAGAGTACAATGAGCAGTTCTTC
>TRBV5-6|11|-|-|TRBJ1-2
CASYGAGAYTF
TGTGCCAGTTATGGGGCAGGGGCATACACCTTC
>TRBV4-1|14|-|-|TRBJ1-6
CASSPLGPNSPLHF
TGCGCCAGCAGCCCTTTGGGGCCTAATTCACCCCTCCACTTT
>TRBV9|14|-|once|TRBJ2-7
CASSVGAGTYEQYF
TGTGCCAGCAGCGTAGGGGCGGGAACCTACGAGCAGTACTTC
>TRBV10-1|14|TRBD2|once|TRBJ2-5
CASSEQASGETQYF
TGCGCCAGCAGTGAGCAGGCTAGCGGGGAGACCCAGTACTTC
>TRBV11-2|15|-|-|TRBJ1-1
CASSLGTAANTEAFF
TGTGCCAGCAGCTTAGGGACAGCAGCTAACACTGAAGCTTTCTTT
>TRBV10-3|14|-|-|TRBJ2-3
CAISDLTGVDTQYF
TGTGCCATCAGTGATTTAACGGGGGTGGATACGCAGTATTTT
>TRBV4-1|16|TRBD1|-|TRBJ1-1
CASSQSLGQGNTEAFF
TGCGCCAGCAGCCAATCCCTGGGACAGGGCAACACTGAAGCTTTCTTT
>TRBV29-1|17|-|-|TRBJ1-2
CSVYPDQGRPHLYGYTF
TGCAGCGTCTATCCCGACCAGGGCAGGCCGCACCTCTATGGCTACACCTTC
>TRBV7-9|13|TRBD1|-|TRBJ1-6
CATKTGNNSPLHF
TGTGCCACCAAGACAGGGAATAATTCACCCCTCCACTTT
>TRBV19|15|-|once|TRBJ1-1
CASSNFRQQNTEAFF
TGTGCCAGTAGTAATTTCCGACAGCAGAACACTGAAGCTTTCTTT
>TRBV29-1|13|TRBD1|-|TRBJ2-7
CSVVGQATYEQYF
TGCAGCGTTGTGGGACAGGCGACCTACGAGCAGTACTTC
>TRBV28|15|TRBD1|-|TRBJ2-1
CASSFGTGNYNEQFF
TGTGCCAGCAGTTTCGGGACAGGGAATTACAATGAGCAGTTCTTC
>TRBV28|14|-|-|TRBJ1-3
CASSLTQGRNTIYF
TGTGCCAGCAGTTTAACACAGGGTAGAAACACCATATATTTT
>TRBV27|16|-|-|TRBJ2-1
CASSLGPNNGGNEQFF
TGTGCCAGCAGTCTCGGGCCGAATAATGGAGGCAATGAGCAGTTCTTC
>TRBV4-1|17|TRBD2|-|TRBJ2-1
CASSQGAGLSSYNEQFF
TGCGCCAGCAGCCAAGGGGCGGGACTAAGCTCCTACAATGAGCAGTTCTTC
>TRBV28|12|-|-|TRBJ1-4
CASRAENEKLFF
TGTGCCAGCAGGGCAGAAAATGAAAAACTGTTTTTT
>TRBV19|17|-|-|TRBJ1-5
CASSISLRALSNQPQHF
TGTGCCAGTAGTATATCCCTCAGGGCCCTTAGCAATCAGCCCCAGCATTTT
>TRBV5-1|14|-|-|TRBJ2-7
CASSAYRSSYEQYF
TGCGCCAGCAGCGCGTACAGGAGCTCCTACGAGCAGTACTTC
>TRBV2|13|-|-|TRBJ1-5
CASSVGEGQPQHF
TGTGCCAGCAGTGTCGGGGAGGGTCAGCCCCAGCATTTT
>TRBV15|17|-|-|TRBJ2-1
CATSRRAYSQGMYEQFF
TGTGCCACCAGCAGAAGAGCTTATAGCCAGGGGATGTATGAGCAGTTCTTC
>TRBV18|11|-|-|TRBJ1-5
CASSPTVSQHF
TGTGCCAGCTCACCAACAGTAAGCCAGCATTTT
>TRBV14|15|-|few|TRBJ1-1
CASSQDLTGRTEAFF
TGTGCCAGCAGCCAAGATCTCACAGGGCGTACTGAAGCTTTCTTT